This T cell receptor beta chain derives from a study of blood T cell repertoires in COVID-19. TCRdb keeps only in-frame clones here, not all; method: immunoSEQ multiplex PCR. The profile shows 250,000 to 400,000 clones, almost 90% of them singletons. This clonotype was sampled from a woman aged 30 to 39 with COVID-19, enrolled during active disease. Material: peripheral blood.

For the CDR3, the DNA is TGCGCCAGCAGCAGGGGGGAGGGAGTCCTTAAAAGCTCCTACAATGAGCAGTTCTTC. Protein: CASSRGEGVLKSSYNEQFF. This sequence joins TRBV4-1 and TRBJ2-1, with a weak D call TRBD2 (7 bases). The CDR3 runs 19 residues. Germline lookup yields CDR1 MGHRA and CDR2 YSYEKL. Trimming left V 5 bases short and J 0 bases short, with 23 bases between.